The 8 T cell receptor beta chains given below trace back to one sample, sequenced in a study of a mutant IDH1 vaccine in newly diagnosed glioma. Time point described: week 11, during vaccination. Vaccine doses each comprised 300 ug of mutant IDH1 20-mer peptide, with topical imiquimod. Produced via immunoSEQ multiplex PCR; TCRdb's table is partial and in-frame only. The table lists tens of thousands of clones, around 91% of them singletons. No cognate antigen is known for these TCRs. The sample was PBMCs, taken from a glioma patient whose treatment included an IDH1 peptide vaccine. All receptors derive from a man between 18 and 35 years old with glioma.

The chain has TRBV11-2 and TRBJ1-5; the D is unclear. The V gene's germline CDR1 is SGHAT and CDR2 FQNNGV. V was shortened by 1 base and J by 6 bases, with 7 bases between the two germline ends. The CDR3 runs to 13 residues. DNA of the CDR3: TGTGCCAGCAGCTTAGGCGGCCGTCAGCCCCAGCATTTT. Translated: CASSLGGRQPQHF.

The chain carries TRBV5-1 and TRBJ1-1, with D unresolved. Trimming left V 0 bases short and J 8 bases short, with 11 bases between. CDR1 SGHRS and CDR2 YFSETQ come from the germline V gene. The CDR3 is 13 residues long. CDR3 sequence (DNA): TGCGCCAGCAGCTTGGTTCTCGCAGCCGAAGCTTTCTTT. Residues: CASSLVLAAEAFF.

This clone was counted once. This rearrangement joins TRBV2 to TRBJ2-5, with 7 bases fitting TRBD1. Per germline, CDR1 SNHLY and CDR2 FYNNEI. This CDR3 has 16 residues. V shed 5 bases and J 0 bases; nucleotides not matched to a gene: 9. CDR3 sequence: CASSFRDSWYQETQYF. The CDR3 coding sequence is TGTGCCAGCAGTTTCCGGGACAGTTGGTACCAAGAGACCCAGTACTTC.

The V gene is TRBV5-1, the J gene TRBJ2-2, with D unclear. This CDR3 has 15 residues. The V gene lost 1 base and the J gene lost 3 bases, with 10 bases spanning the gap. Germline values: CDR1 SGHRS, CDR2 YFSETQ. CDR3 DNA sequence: TGCGCCAGCAGCTTGAACTGGGGTGACACCGGGGAGCTGTTTTTT. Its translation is CASSLNWGDTGELFF.

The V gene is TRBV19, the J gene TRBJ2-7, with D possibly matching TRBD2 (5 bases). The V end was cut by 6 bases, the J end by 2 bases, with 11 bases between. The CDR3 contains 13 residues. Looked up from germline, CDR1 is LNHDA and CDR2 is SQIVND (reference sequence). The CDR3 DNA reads TGTGCCAGTAGCCCCGGGGTCGCCTACGAGCAGTACTTC. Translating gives CASSPGVAYEQYF.

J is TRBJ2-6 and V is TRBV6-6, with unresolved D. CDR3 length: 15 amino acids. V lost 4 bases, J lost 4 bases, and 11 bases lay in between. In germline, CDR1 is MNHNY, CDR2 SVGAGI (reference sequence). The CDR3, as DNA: TGTGCCAGCAGTTTGGGCCAGTCGGGGGCCAACGTCCTGACTTTC. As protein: CASSLGQSGANVLTF.

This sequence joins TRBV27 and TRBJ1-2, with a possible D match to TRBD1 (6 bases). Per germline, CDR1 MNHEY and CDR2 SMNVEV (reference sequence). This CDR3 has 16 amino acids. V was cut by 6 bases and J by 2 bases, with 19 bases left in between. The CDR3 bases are TGTGCCAGCAGCGACTCATTGACGGGGGCGAACTATGGCTACACCTTC. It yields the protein CASSDSLTGANYGYTF.

The CDR3 here is CASSLGGDYGYTF. The CDR3 DNA reads as TGCGCCAGCAGCTTAGGGGGCGACTATGGCTACACCTTC. This chain connects TRBV5-1 to TRBJ1-2; 7 nucleotides line up with TRBD1. The V segment lost 2 bases and the J segment 3 bases; nucleotides outside the gene matches: 1. CDR1 and CDR2 from the germline V gene are SGHRS and YFSETQ. This CDR3 comprises 13 residues.